These T cell receptor beta chains were read from a single sample in a study of blood T cell repertoires in COVID-19. The data were produced by immunoSEQ multiplex PCR, yet TCRdb's version contains in-frame clones alone and is incomplete. Among around 300,000 clones listed, approximately 91% were seen once. Sequenced material: peripheral blood. Every receptor here comes from a woman between 40 and 50 years old who had recovered from COVID-19. Both conserved end residues are part of each CDR3. The D gene is left open where the match is weak. Size is omitted from some rows. Given values are once, few, many or a class for expanded clones.

v_gene	abundance	j_gene	d_gene	CDR3aa	CDR3nt
TRBV28	NA	TRBJ1-5	NA	CASSIDSNQPQHF	TGTGCCAGCAGCATAGATAGCAATCAGCCCCAGCATTTT
TRBV11-3	NA	TRBJ2-5	TRBD1	CASSLGDRGETQYF	TGTGCCAGCAGCTTGGGCGACAGGGGAGAGACCCAGTACTTC
TRBV20-1	once	TRBJ2-1	NA	CSASSEDEQFF	TGCAGTGCTAGTTCTGAGGATGAGCAGTTCTTC
TRBV18	NA	TRBJ2-3	NA	CASSPPRGSTDTQYF	TGTGCCAGCTCACCACCGAGGGGGAGCACAGATACGCAGTATTTT
TRBV7-2	NA	TRBJ2-7	TRBD1	CASSFNPGTASSYEQYF	TGTGCCAGCTCTTTCAACCCCGGGACAGCAAGCTCCTACGAGCAGTACTTC
TRBV10-3	NA	TRBJ2-1	TRBD2	CAISGTSGKTYNEQFF	TGTGCCATCAGTGGAACTAGCGGGAAAACCTACAATGAGCAGTTCTTC
TRBV5-4	once	TRBJ2-3	TRBD1	CASSRATGGTDTQYF	TGTGCCAGCAGCAGAGCGACAGGGGGGACAGATACGCAGTATTTT
TRBV11-3	NA	TRBJ2-2	TRBD2	CASILSGANTGELFF	TGTGCCAGCATCCTTAGCGGGGCCAACACCGGGGAGCTGTTTTTT
TRBV25-1	once	TRBJ2-1	NA	CASSESEDLYNEQFF	TGTGCCAGCAGTGAATCGGAGGACCTATACAATGAGCAGTTCTTC
TRBV4-1	NA	TRBJ2-3	TRBD2	CASSRWTSGLGSDTQYF	TGCGCCAGCAGCCGTTGGACTAGCGGGTTAGGATCAGATACGCAGTATTTT
TRBV6-2/TRBV6-3	once	TRBJ2-7	TRBD2	CASSYMGQGSTSGSLSYEQYF	TGTGCCAGCAGTTACATGGGACAGGGCTCGACTAGCGGGAGCCTCTCCTACGAGCAGTACTTC
TRBV30	many	TRBJ1-4	TRBD1	CAWGTGTGSEKLFF	TGTGCCTGGGGAACCGGGACAGGGTCTGAAAAACTGTTTTTT
TRBV4-1	NA	TRBJ1-3	TRBD1	CASSQEDRTPGNTIYF	TGCGCCAGCAGCCAAGAGGACAGGACTCCTGGAAACACCATATATTTT
TRBV27	NA	TRBJ2-7	TRBD2	CASSLKPWGGNYEQYF	TGTGCCAGCAGTTTAAAGCCGTGGGGGGGGAACTACGAGCAGTACTTC
TRBV28	once	TRBJ2-1	TRBD1	CASSVGYVGQGVYNEQFF	TGTGCCAGCAGCGTAGGGTACGTAGGGCAGGGGGTCTACAATGAGCAGTTCTTC
TRBV3-1/TRBV3-2	NA	TRBJ2-2	TRBD2	CASSQGLSGGPLFF	TGTGCCAGCAGCCAAGGGCTATCGGGAGGCCCTCTGTTTTTT
TRBV7-9	NA	TRBJ1-1	NA	CASSFWGNENTEAFF	TGTGCCAGCAGCTTTTGGGGCAATGAGAACACTGAAGCTTTCTTT
TRBV7-3	NA	TRBJ2-3	TRBD1	CASSLVQGADTQYF	TGTGCCAGCAGCTTAGTACAGGGGGCAGATACGCAGTATTTT
TRBV5-4	NA	TRBJ1-5	TRBD1	CASSPDRGRNQPQHF	TGTGCCAGCAGCCCTGACAGGGGTCGCAATCAGCCCCAGCATTTT
TRBV27	NA	TRBJ2-3	TRBD2	CASRTSGRPDTQYF	TGTGCCAGCAGGACTAGCGGGAGGCCGGATACGCAGTATTTT
TRBV7-3	NA	TRBJ2-5	NA	CASSFGGVGSGETQYF	TGTGCCAGCAGCTTTGGAGGGGTGGGATCGGGAGAGACCCAGTACTTC
TRBV6-5	NA	TRBJ1-1	NA	CASSHGGNTEAFF	TGTGCCAGCAGCCACGGCGGGAACACTGAAGCTTTCTTT
TRBV30	NA	TRBJ2-5	TRBD2	CAWSVQSGTETQYF	TGTGCCTGGAGTGTACAGAGCGGGACGGAGACCCAGTACTTC
TRBV7-3	NA	TRBJ2-7	TRBD2	CASSYGLSGDEQYF	TGTGCCAGCAGCTACGGACTTAGCGGGGACGAGCAGTACTTC